This TCR beta chain was profiled in a study of blood T cell repertoires in COVID-19. Participant age was 18 to 89 years, and participants resided in about two dozen US areas. Each exposed participant met a COVID-19 case in the 2 weeks preceding study entry. Germline-derived CDR1 and CDR2 are KGHDR and SFDVKD. The V end lost 6 bases, the J end lost 3 bases, and 8 bases lay between the germline ends. The CDR3 totals 12 residues. How the authors handled the data: Estimation of nucleated cell counts was performed using reference gene primer amplification. TCRdb's copy holds only in-frame clones and misses some; the assay was immunoSEQ multiplex PCR. The V and J calls and clone size come from that table; D and trimming were worked out from the DNA. The table lists about 320,000 clones, 85% to 95% of them singletons, with around 3.9% in the top ten.

The rearrangement joins TRBV24-1 to TRBJ2-7, with D possibly matching TRBD2 (5 bases). The source is a woman in her 30s who had been exposed to COVID-19. The material sequenced was PBMCs or T cells enriched from blood (not recorded which). The CDR3 DNA is TGTGCCACCAGTCCCGGGAACTACGAGCAGTACTTC. Encoded protein: CATSPGNYEQYF.